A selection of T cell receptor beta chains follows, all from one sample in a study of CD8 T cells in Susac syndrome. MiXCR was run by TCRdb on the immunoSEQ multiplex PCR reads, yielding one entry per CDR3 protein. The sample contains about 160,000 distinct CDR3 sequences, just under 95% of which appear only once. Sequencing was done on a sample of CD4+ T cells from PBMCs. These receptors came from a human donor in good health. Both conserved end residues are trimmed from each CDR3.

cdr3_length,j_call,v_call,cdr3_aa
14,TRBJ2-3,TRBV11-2,ASRAGTSGGTDTQY
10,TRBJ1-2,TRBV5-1,ASSSDNVGYT
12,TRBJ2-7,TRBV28,ASSSGQLPYEQY
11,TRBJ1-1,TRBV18,ASSPQKNTEAF
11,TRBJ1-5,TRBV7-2,ASSSQGGQPQH
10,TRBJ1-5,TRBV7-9,ASSSNLQPQH
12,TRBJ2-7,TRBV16,ASRHPSPLDEQY
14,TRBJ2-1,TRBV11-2,ASNQAGGGTNNEQF
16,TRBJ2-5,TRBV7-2,ASSLAGYSGGPQETQY
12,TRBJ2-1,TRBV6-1,ASSEAPGYNEQF
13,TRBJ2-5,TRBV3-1,ASSRGPSLRETQY
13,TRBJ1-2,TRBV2,ASSELQGLNYGYT
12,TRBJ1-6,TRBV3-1,ASSQVQGSSPLH
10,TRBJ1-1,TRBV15,ATSRGDTEAF
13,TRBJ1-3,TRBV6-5,ASSYDQGTGNTIY
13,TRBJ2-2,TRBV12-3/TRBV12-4,ASSFSGGASGELF
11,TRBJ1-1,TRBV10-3,AIGGGDRTEAF
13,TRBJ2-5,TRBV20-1,SARDPGGIQETQY
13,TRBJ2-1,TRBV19,ASSIVGPLEGEQF
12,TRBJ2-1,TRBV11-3,ASSLDSIPGEQF
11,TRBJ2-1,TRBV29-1,SVEGSVRNEQF
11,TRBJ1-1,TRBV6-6,ASRVPGNPEAF
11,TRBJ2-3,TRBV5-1,ASSLPNTDTQY
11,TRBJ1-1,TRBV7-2,ASSLEGGVEAF
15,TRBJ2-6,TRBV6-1,ASSRQGTGFGANVLT
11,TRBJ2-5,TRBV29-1,SALGQDGETQY
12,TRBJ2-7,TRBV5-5,ASSSWTLLWEQY
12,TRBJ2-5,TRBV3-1,ASSSSGAWETQY
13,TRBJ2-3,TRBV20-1,SAPTSGGAVDTQY
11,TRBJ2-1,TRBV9,ASSLSVYNEQF
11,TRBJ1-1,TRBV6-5,ASTDPGATEAF
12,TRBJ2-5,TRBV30,AWLSRDGSRNRY
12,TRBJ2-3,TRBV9,ASSYRLGTDTQY
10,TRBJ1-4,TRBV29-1,SVGTEGGKLF
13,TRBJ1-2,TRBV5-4,ASSMNPGQLIGYT
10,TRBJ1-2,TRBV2,ASGRGSYGYT
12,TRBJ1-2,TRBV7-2,ASSTQGQGYGYT
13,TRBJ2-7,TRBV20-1,SADPGTGLSGEQY
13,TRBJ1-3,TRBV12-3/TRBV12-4,ASSRTGSSGNTIY
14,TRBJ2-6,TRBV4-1,ASSQVGRSGANVLT
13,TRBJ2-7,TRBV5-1,ASSLAKGGGYEQY
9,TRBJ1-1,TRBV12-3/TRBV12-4,ASSQRSEAF
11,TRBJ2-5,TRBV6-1,ASSGGSHGTQY
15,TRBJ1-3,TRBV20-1,SARVNRGGTSGNTIY
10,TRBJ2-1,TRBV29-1,SFTPGGDEQF
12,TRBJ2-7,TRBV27,ASSPRGPTYEQY
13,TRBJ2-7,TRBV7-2,ASSSLAGGGYEQY
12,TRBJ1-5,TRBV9,ASSVDDRHQPQH
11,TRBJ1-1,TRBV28,ASSVQGDREAF
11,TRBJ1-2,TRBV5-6,ASSLRRVDGYT
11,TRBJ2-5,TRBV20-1,SASGGGQETQY
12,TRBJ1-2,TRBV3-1,ASSQTVEAYGYT